The present TCR beta chain was sequenced within a study of cytomegalovirus exposure and HLA in healthy donors. Whole-study results and caveats: TCR beta V- and J-gene trimming was later associated with a missense DCLRE1C variant. A further, later analysis showed that HLA-associated TCR beta chains (compared with equally common others) were more clonally expanded.

The CDR3 runs 14 residues. Germline V gene lookup returns CDR1 SGHRS and CDR2 YFSETQ. The trim removed 2 bases at V and 7 bases at J, leaving 3 bases unmatched. In the case of this clone: Its antigen is unidentified.

Both 60 Vbeta primers and 13 Jbeta primers went into the PCR. Original methodology: Per a later analysis, the number of unique TCR beta chains was some 82 million, of which 8.5 million to 11 million were shared. Repertoires were generated with immunoSEQ multiplex PCR, while TCRdb's copy carries only in-frame clones and drops some. That table furnishes V, J and clone size, whereas the DNA furnished D and trimming. The repertoire holds approximately 97,000 clones, with around three quarters as singletons. The TCR was taken from a male donor in good health and CMV-seropositive. Sequencing was done on a sample of PBMCs. This chain connects TRBV5-1 to TRBJ2-2; 9 positions match TRBD1. In nucleotides, the CDR3 is TGCGCCAGCAGCTTCGGACAGGGGATCGGGGAGCTGTTTTTT. Translating it yields CASSFGQGIGELFF.